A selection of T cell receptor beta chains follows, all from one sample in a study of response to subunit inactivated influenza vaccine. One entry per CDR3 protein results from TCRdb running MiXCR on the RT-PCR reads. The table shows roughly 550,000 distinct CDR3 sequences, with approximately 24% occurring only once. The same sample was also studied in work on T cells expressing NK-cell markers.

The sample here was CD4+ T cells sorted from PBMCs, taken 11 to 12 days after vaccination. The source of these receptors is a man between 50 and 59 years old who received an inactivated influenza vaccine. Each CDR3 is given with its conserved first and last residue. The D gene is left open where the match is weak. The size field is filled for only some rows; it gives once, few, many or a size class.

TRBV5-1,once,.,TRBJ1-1,TGCGCCAGCAGCTTGGGCCAGGGTCCTTCGAACACTGAAGCTTTCTTT,CASSLGQGPSNTEAFF
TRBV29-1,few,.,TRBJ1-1,TGCAGCGTAATCCGGCAAACTGAAGCTTTCTTT,CSVIRQTEAFF
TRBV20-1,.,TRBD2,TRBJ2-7,TGCAGTACTAAGCCAAGACTAGCGGGTCGTTCTTACGAGCAGTACTTC,CSTKPRLAGRSYEQYF
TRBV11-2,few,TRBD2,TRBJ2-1,TGTGCCAGCAGCCAGGCCGGGACTAGCGGTTTCTCCTACAATGAGCAGTTCTTC,CASSQAGTSGFSYNEQFF
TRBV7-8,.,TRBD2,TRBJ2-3,TGTGCCAGCAGCCAAGGGACTAGCCGTCCTAGCACAGATACGCAGTATTTT,CASSQGTSRPSTDTQYF
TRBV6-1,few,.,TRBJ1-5,TGTGCCAGCACCAACGGGGAAAGGCCCCAGCATTTT,CASTNGERPQHF
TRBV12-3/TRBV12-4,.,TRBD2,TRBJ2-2,TGTGCCAGCAGACGTACTAGCGGGAGTACCGGGGAGCTGTTTTTT,CASRRTSGSTGELFF
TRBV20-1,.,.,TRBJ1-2,TGCAGTGCTAGTAGTCCGGGGCGCGGCTACACCTTC,CSASSPGRGYTF
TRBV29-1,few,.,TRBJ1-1,TGCAGCGTTATTAAAGGGGTGAACACTGAAGCTTTCTTT,CSVIKGVNTEAFF
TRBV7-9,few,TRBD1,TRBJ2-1,TGTGCCAGCAGCTTCTGGACAGGGGATGTGGATGAGCAGTTCTTC,CASSFWTGDVDEQFF
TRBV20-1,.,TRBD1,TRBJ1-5,TGCAGTGCTAGAGAGGGGACAGGAATCATTTCGGTTAGTCAGCCCCAGCATTTT,CSAREGTGIISVSQPQHF
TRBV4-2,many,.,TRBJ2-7,TGTGCCAGCAGCCAAGAGACCCCAGCCCCCTACGAGCAGTACTTC,CASSQETPAPYEQYF
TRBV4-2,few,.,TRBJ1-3,TGTGCCAGCAGCCCTTTATCTCCCGGAAACACCATATATTTT,CASSPLSPGNTIYF
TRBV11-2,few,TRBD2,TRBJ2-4,TGTGCCAGCAGCTTAGGAAGTAGCGGGGGGGCCGGGGCCAAAAACATTCAGTACTTC,CASSLGSSGGAGAKNIQYF
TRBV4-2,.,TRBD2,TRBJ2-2,TGTGCCAGCAGCCAAGGGACTAGCGGGAACACCGGGGAGCTGTTTTTT,CASSQGTSGNTGELFF
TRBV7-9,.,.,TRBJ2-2,TGTGCCAGCATCAAAACGGCAGCCACCGGGGAGCTGTTTTTT,CASIKTAATGELFF
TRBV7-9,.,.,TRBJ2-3,TGTGCCAGCAGCTTAGCGGATCTAAGCACAGATACGCAGTATTTT,CASSLADLSTDTQYF
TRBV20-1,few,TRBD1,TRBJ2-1,TGCAGTGCCAGGTTCGGGACAGTCTACAATGAGCAGTTCTTC,CSARFGTVYNEQFF
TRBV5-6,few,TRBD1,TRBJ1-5,TGTGCCAGCAGCTCCCTCCGGGACAGGGATCAGCCCCAGCATTTT,CASSSLRDRDQPQHF
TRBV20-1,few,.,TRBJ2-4,TGCAGTGCTAGTGGAGAGCTAGCCAAAAACATTCAGTACTTC,CSASGELAKNIQYF
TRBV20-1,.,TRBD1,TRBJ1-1,TGCAGTGCTAGATCCCGACAGGGGGTTGGGAACACTGAAGCTTTCTTT,CSARSRQGVGNTEAFF
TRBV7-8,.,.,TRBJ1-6,TGTGCCAGCAGCTTAAACAGTCTGTCTTCACCCCTCCACTTT,CASSLNSLSSPLHF
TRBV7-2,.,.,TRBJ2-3,TGTGCCAGCAGCTTAGTAAGGGTACGAGATACGCAGTATTTT,CASSLVRVRDTQYF